The T cell receptor beta chain under discussion was sequenced for a study of vaccination effects on CD4 cells after COVID-19. This clone has only a few counts. Its antigen is not identified. Antigen-specific CD4+ T cell clonotypes were called by their expansion after viral peptide-pool culture in ViraFEST. The culture ran for about 11 days, and then CD4+ T cells were isolated. PCR showed that the person got SARS-CoV-2 infection at some point between March and December 2020. TCRdb's copy holds only in-frame clones and misses some; the assay was immunoSEQ multiplex PCR. This sample yields about 19,000 clones, of which roughly 80% are seen a single time; approximately 17% belongs to the top ten. This TCR derives from a human donor who had a prior SARS-CoV-2 infection. Material: CD4+ T cells from PBMCs cultured with SARS-CoV-2 spike peptides, obtained before COVID-19 vaccination.

CDR3 sequence: CASSLEWGGGTEAFF. The CDR3 region has the DNA TGTGCCAGCAGCTTGGAATGGGGCGGGGGCACTGAAGCTTTCTTT. J is TRBJ1-1 and V is TRBV5-5; possible D gene TRBD1, 5 bases. Deletions cut 0 bases from V and 4 bases from J, with 13 bases between. The CDR3 consists of 15 residues. Germline V gene lookup returns CDR1 SGHKS and CDR2 YYEKEE (reference sequence).